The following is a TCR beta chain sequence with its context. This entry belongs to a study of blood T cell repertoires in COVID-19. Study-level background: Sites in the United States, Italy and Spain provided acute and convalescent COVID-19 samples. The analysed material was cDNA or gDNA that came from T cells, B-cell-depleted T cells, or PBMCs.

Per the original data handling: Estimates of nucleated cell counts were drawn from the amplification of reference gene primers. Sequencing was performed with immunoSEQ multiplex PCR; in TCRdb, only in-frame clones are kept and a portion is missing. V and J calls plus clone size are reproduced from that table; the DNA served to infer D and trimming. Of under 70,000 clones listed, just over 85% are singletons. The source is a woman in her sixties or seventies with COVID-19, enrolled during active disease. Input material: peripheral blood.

Here the CDR3 reads CASSLDIGQPQHF. The CDR3 bases are TGTGCCAGCAGCTTAGACATCGGGCAGCCCCAGCATTTT. The chain uses TRBV11-2 and TRBJ1-5; D uncertain. Germline V gene sequence: CDR1 SGHAT, CDR2 FQNNGV. The length of the CDR3 is 13 residues. The germline V and J ends were trimmed by 0 bases and 7 bases, with 7 bases remaining between them.